The 20 T cell receptor beta chains listed next were all sequenced from one sample in a study of T-cell reconstitution after alpha-beta-depleted transplantation in children (dated by TCRdb to 2015 to 2016). To prepare the library, PCR was applied. The instrument was an Illumina HiSeq 2500. To normalize quantification of the TCRbeta repertoire, the TCR libraries were built with molecular barcoding that relied on unique molecular identifiers. TCRdb took the public reads, trimmed them with fastp at Q25, ran MiXCR for clone calling and kept in-frame beta chains. Rows are unified per CDR3 protein, each entry keeping the most common DNA and genes. Recorded for this sample are hundreds of thousands of distinct CDR3 sequences; 32% of them occurred a single time. Jointly, the top ten make up approximately 2.3% of the sample. The material sequenced was PBMCs from the stem cell graft donor, taken from the stem cell graft. The receptors originated from a human donor who donated a stem cell graft to a child with aplastic anemia.

The V gene is TRBV27, the J gene TRBJ2-1; 10 bases fit TRBD2. The J segment lost 10 bases and the V segment lost 5 bases, leaving 5 bases of the junction unmatched. The V gene's germline CDR1 is MNHEY and CDR2 SMNVEV (reference sequence). This CDR3 region has 13 residues. In DNA form, the CDR3 reads TGTGCCAGCAGTCGAGCGGGAGGGGTGGAGCAGTTCTTC. Translating gives CASSRAGGVEQFF.

The rearrangement joins TRBV12-3 or TRBV12-4 to TRBJ2-7; 7 nucleotides match TRBD1. The CDR3 runs to 13 residues. V trimming: 7 bases; J trimming: 6 bases; junction bases outside the gene matches: 9. The CDR3 is CASTRQGDGEQYF. CDR3 nucleotides: TGTGCCAGCACTCGGCAGGGGGATGGCGAGCAGTACTTC.

The chain recombines TRBV25-1 with TRBJ1-2; TRBD1 is a possible D gene (6 bases). CDR1 is MGHDK and CDR2 is SYGVNS in the germline V gene. The CDR3 spans 12 residues. Trimming removed 5 bases at V and 8 bases at J, with 12 bases between. Here the CDR3 DNA reads TGTGCCAGCAGTACAGGACAGTACGGCTACACCTTC. Its translation: CASSTGQYGYTF.

Only a few counts were recorded for this clonotype. The rearrangement joins TRBV5-1 to TRBJ1-5; 7 bases agree with TRBD1. The V gene end was trimmed by 6 bases and the J gene end by 7 bases; junction bases not matched to a gene: 7. The V gene's germline CDR1 is SGHRS and CDR2 YFSETQ. There are 13 residues in the CDR3. The CDR3, as DNA: TGCGCCAGCACTACAGGGGAAGGACAGCCCCAGCATTTT. Translating it yields CASTTGEGQPQHF.

This clonotype was seen a handful of times. The chain recombines TRBV27 with TRBJ1-1; no clear D. V shed 3 bases and J shed 3 bases, with 14 bases lying between them. This CDR3 contains 15 residues. Germline-derived CDR1 and CDR2 are MNHEY and SMNVEV (reference sequence). This CDR3 is CASSFIPRLDTEAFF. CDR3 sequence (DNA): TGTGCCAGCAGTTTTATCCCAAGGCTGGACACTGAAGCTTTCTTT.

The chain carries TRBV9 and TRBJ2-5, with 10 nucleotides matching TRBD2. Germline assignment: CDR1 SGDLS and CDR2 YYNGEE. The ends lost 0 bases at V and 5 bases at J; junction bases unmatched: 4. This CDR3 has 15 amino acids. CDR3 in amino acids: CASSVAPSGSETQYF. For the CDR3, the DNA is TGTGCCAGCAGCGTAGCTCCTAGCGGGAGTGAGACCCAGTACTTC.

This clonotype was recorded a few times. The V call is TRBV29-1, the J call TRBJ2-3, with D tentatively TRBD2 (6 bases). V was cut by 4 bases and J by 2 bases, with 13 bases left in between. There are 14 residues in the CDR3. CDR1 SQVTM and CDR2 ANQGSEA come from the germline V gene. The DNA for the CDR3 is TGCAGCGTTGGTCCCGGGGGTCCCACAGATACGCAGTATTTT. Protein product: CSVGPGGPTDTQYF.

This chain uses TRBV6-2 or TRBV6-3 with TRBJ2-3; 13 nucleotides line up with TRBD2. V shed 6 bases, J shed 0 bases, and the junction held 12 bases outside the gene matches. Germline V CDR1 and CDR2: MNHEY, SVGEGT. The CDR3 is 19 residues long. The CDR3 loop is CASRRPPGLAGISTDTQYF. The CDR3 bases are TGTGCCAGCAGACGCCCCCCGGGACTAGCGGGAATTAGCACAGATACGCAGTATTTT.

In this sample, this clonotype turned up a few times. The chain uses TRBV25-1 and TRBJ1-1; unclear D gene. CDR1 and CDR2 from the germline V gene are MGHDK and SYGVNS. CDR3 length: 14 residues. The V end lost 8 bases, the J end lost 0 bases, and 13 bases lay between the germline ends. The CDR3 coding sequence is TGTGCCAGCCTTCCGATTGGGGTGAACACTGAAGCTTTCTTT. Translating gives CASLPIGVNTEAFF.

The chain has TRBV13 and TRBJ2-7; TRBD1 aligns across 9 bases. V lost 2 bases and J lost 3; bases outside the gene matches: 2. The CDR3 totals 14 residues. Per the germline V gene, CDR1 is PRHDT and CDR2 is FYEKMQ (reference sequence). The CDR3 nucleotides read TGTGCCAGCAGCTTATGGGACAGGGTCTACGAGCAGTACTTC. It yields the protein CASSLWDRVYEQYF.

CDR3 region: CASSLGGLAGGITDTQYF. In DNA form, the CDR3 reads TGTGCCAGCAGCTTAGGGGGCCTAGCGGGAGGAATCACAGATACGCAGTATTTT. This chain uses TRBV11-2 with TRBJ2-3; 11 bases are a match to TRBD2. The CDR3 loop spans 18 amino acids. In germline, CDR1 is SGHAT, CDR2 FQNNGV. Trimming at V came to 1 base and at J to 2 bases, leaving 8 bases not matched to a gene.

The chain has TRBV5-1 and TRBJ1-2; 9 nucleotides line up with TRBD1. The CDR3 covers 15 residues. The V gene end was trimmed by 4 bases and the J gene end by 6 bases; junction bases not matched to a gene: 10. Germline V lookup: CDR1 SGHRS, CDR2 YFSETQ. The CDR3 DNA is TGCGCCAGCAGCCCGGAGGGACAGGGTAGCCATGGCTACACCTTC. Protein product: CASSPEGQGSHGYTF.

V gene TRBV10-2 combines with J gene TRBJ2-1; TRBD2 might be the D (5 bases). The CDR3 sequence is 14 residues long. V lost 0 bases and J 6 bases, leaving 9 bases between the germline ends. The germline V gene encodes CDR1 WSHSY and CDR2 SAAADI. CDR3 sequence: CASSESEEGNEQFF. The CDR3 coding sequence is TGCGCCAGCAGTGAGTCAGAAGAGGGCAATGAGCAGTTCTTC.

The genes are TRBV27 and TRBJ1-1; D perhaps matches TRBD1 (5 bases). The V gene lost 1 base and the J gene lost 5 bases, with 11 bases spanning the gap. Per germline, CDR1 MNHEY and CDR2 SMNVEV (reference sequence). The CDR3 runs 14 residues. The CDR3 nucleotides are TGTGCCAGCAGTTTATGGCAGGGAGGAACTGAAGCTTTCTTT. It encodes CASSLWQGGTEAFF.

This clonotype has a handful of counts. The chain recombines TRBV6-5 with TRBJ1-5; D is perhaps TRBD1 (6 bases). The CDR3 consists of 13 residues. Trimming left V 2 bases short and J 7 bases short, with 9 bases between. Germline CDR1 and CDR2: MNHEY and SVGAGI. CDR3 protein: CASSYAGDQPQHF. The CDR3 coding sequence is TGTGCCAGCAGTTACGCAGGGGACCAGCCCCAGCATTTT.

The CDR3 DNA reads TGCAGTGCTAGAGGACGTGGGATCGGCGGTCCCACAGATACGCAGTATTTT. The encoded protein is CSARGRGIGGPTDTQYF. The chain carries TRBV20-1 and TRBJ2-3; unclear D gene. This CDR3 has 17 residues. Per germline, CDR1 DFQATT and CDR2 SNEGSKA (reference sequence). V lost 1 base and J 2 bases, leaving 19 bases between the germline ends.

The chain links TRBV29-1 to TRBJ2-2, with TRBD1 matching over 7 bases. The CDR3 loop spans 13 amino acids. Losses at the gene ends were 5 bases for V and 1 base for J; bases not matched to a gene: 1. Germline CDR1 and CDR2: SQVTM and ANQGSEA. Here the CDR3 DNA reads TGCAGCGTTTGGACAGGGAACACCGGGGAGCTGTTTTTT. The encoded protein is CSVWTGNTGELFF.

A few counts support this clonotype. The chain joins TRBV19 to TRBJ2-2, with TRBD2 as a possible D gene (7 bases). The CDR3 has 15 residues. Trimming left V 7 bases short and J 4 bases short, with 16 bases between. Germline lookup yields CDR1 LNHDA and CDR2 SQIVND (reference sequence). The CDR3 loop is CASNTYRGGTGELFF. The CDR3 nucleotides read TGTGCCAGTAACACTTATAGGGGGGGCACCGGGGAGCTGTTTTTT.

The chain combines TRBV18 with TRBJ2-1; no definite D call. In germline, CDR1 is KGHSH, CDR2 LQKENI. Trimming pared 0 bases from V and 0 bases from J, leaving 12 bases between. This CDR3 region has 17 residues. The CDR3 nucleotides are TGTGCCAGCTCACCACCGATAACGGGCCCCTCCTACAATGAGCAGTTCTTC. It codes for CASSPPITGPSYNEQFF.

V and J are TRBV29-1 and TRBJ1-2, with TRBD1 matching over 7 bases. The CDR3 is made up of 13 amino acids. The trim removed 4 bases at V and 8 bases at J, leaving 10 bases unmatched. Germline V gene sequence: CDR1 SQVTM, CDR2 ANQGSEA. CDR3 amino acids: CSVVRDRAGGYTF. The CDR3 bases are TGCAGCGTTGTTCGAGACAGGGCCGGGGGCTACACCTTC.